The 9 T cell receptor beta chains given below trace back to one sample, sequenced in a study of blood T cell repertoires in COVID-19 (dated by TCRdb to 2020 to 2022). The library relied on the immunoSEQ multiplex PCR assay. The table was pulled from immuneACCESS by TCRdb, which kept in-frame rearrangements only. Such tables lose some clones; where checked, under half of the loss comes from unresolved V genes, and the rest has no known cause. The sample table shows a few hundred thousand clones, and 85% to 90% are seen once. Together, the top ten hold roughly 1.2% of the sample. Sample: PBMCs or T cells enriched from blood (not recorded which). The receptors originated from a woman under 30 who had recovered from COVID-19.

This rearrangement joins TRBV3-1 (or the pseudogene TRBV3-2) to TRBJ2-3; tentative D call: TRBD2 (5 bases). The CDR3 extends over 15 amino acids. Trimming took off 5 bases at V and 2 bases at J, with 14 bases between the two ends. The germline V gene has CDR1 LGHDT and CDR2 YNNKEL (reference sequence). The CDR3 loop is CASSTGPGNTDTQYF. Written as DNA, the CDR3 is TGTGCCAGCAGCACCGGTCCGGGGAACACAGATACGCAGTATTTT.

The chain has TRBV25-1 and TRBJ1-1; no clear D gene. This CDR3 has 13 residues. V lost 0 bases, J lost 8 bases, and 10 bases lay in between. CDR1 MGHDK and CDR2 SYGVNS come from the germline V gene. The CDR3 here is CASSEYVGVEAFF. For the CDR3, the DNA is TGTGCCAGCAGTGAATACGTGGGAGTAGAAGCTTTCTTT.

This chain uses TRBV14 with TRBJ2-5; tentatively, D is TRBD2 (7 bases). This CDR3 is 16 amino acids long. Deletions cut 0 bases from V and 5 bases from J, with 16 bases between. CDR1 SGHDN and CDR2 FVKESK come from the germline V gene. The CDR3 DNA reads as TGTGCCAGCAGCCAAGACGACGGGGGGCGCGGGGAGACCCAGTACTTC. Translating it yields CASSQDDGGRGETQYF.

The V gene is TRBV15, the J gene TRBJ1-5; 11 bases are a match to TRBD1. The CDR3 loop spans 15 amino acids. In germline, CDR1 is LNHNV, CDR2 YYDKDF (reference sequence). The V segment lost 4 bases and the J segment 5 bases; nucleotides outside the gene matches: 4. The CDR3 sequence: CATSNGQGAYQPQHF. CDR3 nucleotides: TGTGCCACCAGCAACGGACAGGGGGCTTATCAGCCCCAGCATTTT.

This clone was recorded only once. The chain joins TRBV6-5 to TRBJ2-2; TRBD1 aligns across 7 bases. Germline CDR1 reads MNHEY; CDR2 reads SVGAGI. The CDR3 consists of 14 residues. Unmatched junction bases numbered 7, after V lost 6 bases and J lost 6 bases. The CDR3 reads CASRQGIGAGELFF. CDR3 in DNA: TGTGCCAGCAGACAGGGGATCGGGGCCGGGGAGCTGTTTTTT.

The table lists this clone with a few counts. This chain joins TRBV29-1 and TRBJ2-1, with 12 bases identical to TRBD1. The germline V gene encodes CDR1 SQVTM and CDR2 ANQGSEA. The junction had 3 bases not matched to a gene; V was cut back by 5 bases and J by 4 bases. The CDR3 is 14 amino acids. CDR3 DNA: TGCAGCGTTCGGGACAGGGGGCTGTACAATGAGCAGTTCTTC. Translation gives CSVRDRGLYNEQFF.

This sequence joins TRBV7-9 and TRBJ2-1; 7 bases align to TRBD1. From germline, CDR1 is SEHNR and CDR2 FQNEAQ (reference sequence). This CDR3 contains 15 residues. J lost 5 bases, V lost 5 bases, and 9 bases had no gene match. The CDR3 region has the DNA TGTGCCAGCAGCCCCACCGGGGACAGACACAATGAGCAGTTCTTC. Protein product: CASSPTGDRHNEQFF.

The chain uses TRBV5-1 and TRBJ1-2; no clear D gene. The CDR3 loop spans 11 amino acids. The germline V gene has CDR1 SGHRS and CDR2 YFSETQ. Trimming took off 3 bases at V and 5 bases at J, with 5 bases between the two ends. CDR3 sequence (DNA): TGCGCCAGCAGCTCCAGTTATGGCTACACCTTC. It codes for CASSSSYGYTF.

The chain combines TRBV12-5 with TRBJ1-2; D might be TRBD1 (6 bases). The CDR3 totals 13 residues. The germline V gene encodes CDR1 LGHNT and CDR2 FRNRAP. The CDR3 region has the DNA TGTGCCGCGGCCCCCAGGGGTGGCTATGGCTACACCTTC. Its protein product is CAAAPRGGYGYTF.